The 5 T cell receptor beta chains in this list originate from one sample, sequenced in a study of OX40 agonist ivuxolimab in advanced cancers. The data were produced by immunoSEQ multiplex PCR, yet TCRdb's version contains in-frame clones alone and is incomplete. Seen here are some 18,000 clones, roughly four fifths observed once, and the top ten hold approximately 47%. The specimen comprised CD4+ or CD8+ T cells sorted from blood, sampled in a trial of the OX40 agonist ivuxolimab. All receptors come from an adult with an advanced solid tumor such as melanoma, head and neck, liver or kidney cancer.

V usage is TRBV30 and J usage is TRBJ1-3; 9 positions match TRBD1. This CDR3 contains 15 residues. The trim removed 2 bases at V and 3 bases at J, leaving 5 bases unmatched. From germline, CDR1 is GTSNPN and CDR2 SVGIG (reference sequence). In DNA form, the CDR3 reads TGTGCCTGGAGTCCGGGACAGGGATTTGGAAACACCATATATTTT. It codes for CAWSPGQGFGNTIYF.

The J gene is TRBJ2-2, the V gene TRBV28; 10 nucleotides agree with TRBD2. The germline CDR1 and CDR2 sequences are MDHEN and SYDVKM. The CDR3 has 16 amino acids. V trimming: 2 bases; J trimming: 5 bases; junction bases outside the gene matches: 5. The CDR3 is CASSLLAGETTGELFF. CDR3 DNA sequence: TGTGCCAGCAGTTTACTAGCGGGGGAAACTACCGGGGAGCTGTTTTTT.

In its sample, this clone was seen a few times. The chain links TRBV5-4 to TRBJ2-3; D remains ambiguous. The CDR3 sequence is 14 residues long. Germline V lookup: CDR1 SGHNT, CDR2 YYREEE (reference sequence). V was trimmed by 4 bases and J by 3 bases, leaving 12 bases between them. CDR3 coding DNA: TGTGCCAGCAGCCAAGTTGGGGTAACAGATACGCAGTATTTT. This sequence encodes CASSQVGVTDTQYF.

This clone was counted many times. The chain has TRBV9 and TRBJ2-1, with 7 bases that match TRBD2. This CDR3 spans 11 amino acids. V gave up 7 bases and J gave up 5 bases; unmatched junction bases: 0. The germline gives CDR1 SGDLS, CDR2 YYNGEE. In DNA form, the CDR3 reads TGTGCCAGCGGGAGGGACAATGAGCAGTTCTTC. Its protein product is CASGRDNEQFF. The full variable domain, completed using reference TRBV9 and TRBJ2-1, is DSGVTQTPKHLITATGQRVTLRCSPRSGDLSVYWYQQSLDQGLQFLIQYYNGEERAKGNILERFSAQQFPDLHSELNLSSLELGDSALYFCASGRDNEQFFGPGTRLTVL.

This clone was seen once. This sequence joins TRBV15 and TRBJ1-6; D perhaps matches TRBD1 (5 bases). The CDR3 length is 14 residues. Germline lookup yields CDR1 LNHNV and CDR2 YYDKDF (reference sequence). Trimming took 4 bases from V and 14 from J, leaving 18 bases between them. The CDR3 reads CATSTTLGLGSLHF. The CDR3 DNA is TGTGCCACCAGCACAACCTTGGGGCTAGGGTCCCTCCACTTT.